What follows describes a single T cell receptor beta chain. Its antigen remains unidentified. These data are taken from a study of shared clonotypes between healthy human individuals. Study at large: Samples came from a couple of female and three male donors aged 18 to 49. Study conclusions and caveats: Some naive CD4 clonotypes, 4% to 6%, turned up in common across a handful of donors. Generation of non-shared clonotypes was less probable than generation of clonotypes shared by all four donors.

The repertoire was sequenced with immunoSEQ multiplex PCR; TCRdb's copy has only in-frame clones and lacks some. Seen here are approximately 2.5 million clones, 93% observed once, and the top ten hold 0.36%. Per germline, CDR1 SQVTM and CDR2 ANQGSEA. The CDR3 loop spans 18 amino acids. J was trimmed by 6 bases and V by 3 bases; bases with no gene match: 20. The V call is TRBV29-1, the J call TRBJ1-5; 7 bases match TRBD1. Sequencing was done on a sample of naive CD4+ T cells from PBMCs. Indicated subset: CD45RA+ positively selected. The origin of this receptor is a man aged 18 to 29 in good health. Some clones in this sample may be carry-over from other donors' samples. The CDR3 here is CSVDCPKPRGAPGQPQHF. CDR3 DNA: TGCAGCGTTGATTGTCCAAAACCCAGGGGGGCGCCGGGTCAGCCCCAGCATTTT. The whole variable domain, filled in from reference TRBV29-1 and TRBJ1-5, reads SAVISQKPSRDICQRGTSLTIQCQVDSQVTMMFWYRQQPGQSLTLIATANQGSEATYESGFVIDKFPISRPNLTFSTLTVSNMSPEDSSIYLCSVDCPKPRGAPGQPQHFGDGTRLSIL.